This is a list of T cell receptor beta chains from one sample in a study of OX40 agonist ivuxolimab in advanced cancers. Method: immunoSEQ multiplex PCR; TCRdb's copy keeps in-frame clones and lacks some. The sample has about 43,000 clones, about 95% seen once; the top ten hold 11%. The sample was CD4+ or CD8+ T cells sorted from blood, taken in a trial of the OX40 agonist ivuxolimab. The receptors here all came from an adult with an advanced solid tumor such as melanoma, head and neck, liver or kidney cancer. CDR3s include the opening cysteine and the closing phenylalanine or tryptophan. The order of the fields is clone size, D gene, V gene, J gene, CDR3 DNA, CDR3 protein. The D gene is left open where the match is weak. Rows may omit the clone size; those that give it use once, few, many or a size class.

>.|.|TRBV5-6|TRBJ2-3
TGTGCCAGCACCTTTGACAGACTCAGCACAGATACGCAGTATTTT
CASTFDRLSTDTQYF
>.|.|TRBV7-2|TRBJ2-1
TGTGCCAGCAGCTTAGCTACGGGGAATGAGCAGTTCTTC
CASSLATGNEQFF
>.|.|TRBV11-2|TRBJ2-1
TGTGCCAGCAGCTTAGAGTGGAACTTGAGCTACAATGAGCAGTTCTTC
CASSLEWNLSYNEQFF
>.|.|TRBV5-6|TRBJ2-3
TGTGCCAGCAGCTTGGCGGGTTCTCCAGATACGCAGTATTTT
CASSLAGSPDTQYF
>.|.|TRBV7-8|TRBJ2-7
TGTGCCAGCAGCTTAAACGATGCGTACGAGCAGTACTTC
CASSLNDAYEQYF
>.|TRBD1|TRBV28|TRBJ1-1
TGTGCCAGCAGTTTGATAGCAGGGGGCGACGGGAACACTGAAGCTTTCTTT
CASSLIAGGDGNTEAFF
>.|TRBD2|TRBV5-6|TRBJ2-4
TGTGCCAGCAGCTGGGGACTAGCGGGAGGGCCGGCCAAAAACATTCAGTACTTC
CASSWGLAGGPAKNIQYF
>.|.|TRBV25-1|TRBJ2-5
TGTGCCAGCAGCTGGTGGGAAATAAGAAGCCAAGAGACCCAGTACTTC
CASSWWEIRSQETQYF
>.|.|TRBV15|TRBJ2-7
TGTGCCACCAGCAGAGATCGGGACGGGAGCCCCTACGAGCAGTACTTC
CATSRDRDGSPYEQYF
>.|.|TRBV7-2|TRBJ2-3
TGTGCCAGCAGCTTATTGAATAACTGGAACTCGGTAGATACGCAGTATTTT
CASSLLNNWNSVDTQYF
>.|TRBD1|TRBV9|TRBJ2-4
TGTGCCAGCAGCGGGAGACAGGGGGCGGGAAACATTCAGTACTTC
CASSGRQGAGNIQYF
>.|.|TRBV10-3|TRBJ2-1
TGTGCCATCAGCGTCGACCGAAGCTCCTACAATGAGCAGTTCTTC
CAISVDRSSYNEQFF
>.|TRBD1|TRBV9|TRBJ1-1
TGTGCCAGCAGTACAGGGGGGCACACTGAAGCTTTCTTT
CASSTGGHTEAFF
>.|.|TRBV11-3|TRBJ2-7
TGTGCCAGCAGCTTATCTTATGGGGTTACCTACGAGCAGTACTTC
CASSLSYGVTYEQYF
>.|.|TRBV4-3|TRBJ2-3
TGCGCCAGCAGCCAAGGAATCACAGATACGCAGTATTTT
CASSQGITDTQYF
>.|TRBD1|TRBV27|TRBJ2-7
TGTGCCAGCAAATTTACCGGGACAGGGGGCTACGAGCAGTACTTC
CASKFTGTGGYEQYF
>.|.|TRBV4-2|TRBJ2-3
TGTGCCAGCAGCCAAGAACTAACAGGATCTGGCACTCCCAAGACAGATACGCAGTATTTT
CASSQELTGSGTPKTDTQYF
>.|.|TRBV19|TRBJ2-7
TGTGCCAGCGGCTTCATCTACGAGCAGTACTTC
CASGFIYEQYF
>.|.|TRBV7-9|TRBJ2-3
TGTGCCAGCAGCCCTCCGGCGGAGGACACAGATACGCAGTATTTT
CASSPPAEDTDTQYF
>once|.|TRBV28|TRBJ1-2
TGTGCCAGCAGTTTCGCTAGGGGGGCACCAGTCTATGGCTACACCTTC
CASSFARGAPVYGYTF
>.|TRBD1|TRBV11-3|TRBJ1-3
TGTGCCAGCAGCTTGGGAACAGGGGTAGATGGAAACACCATATATTTT
CASSLGTGVDGNTIYF
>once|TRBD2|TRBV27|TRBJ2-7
TGTGCCAGCAGTCCCTGGACTAGCGGGAGTTACGAGCAGTACTTC
CASSPWTSGSYEQYF
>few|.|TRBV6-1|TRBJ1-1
TGTGCCAGCAGTGAAGCACAGGGCACTGAAGCTTTCTTT
CASSEAQGTEAFF
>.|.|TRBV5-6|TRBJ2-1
TGTGCCAGCAGCTCGGAGACAGTACCCTACAATAACGAGCAGTTCTTC
CASSSETVPYNNEQFF
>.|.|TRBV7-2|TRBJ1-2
TGTGCCAGCAGCCCACGTAATTCTAGGGCAGATCTTGGCTACACCTTC
CASSPRNSRADLGYTF
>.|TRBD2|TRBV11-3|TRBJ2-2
TGTGCCAGCAGCCCCTATACTAGCGGGAGGGCCGCCGGGGAGCTGTTTTTT
CASSPYTSGRAAGELFF
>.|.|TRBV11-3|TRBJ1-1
TGTGCCAGCAGCCCCGACAGTCTATGGACTGAAGCTTTCTTT
CASSPDSLWTEAFF
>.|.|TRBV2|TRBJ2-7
TGTGCCAGCAGCGACGGAGGGGAGAAGTACTTC
CASSDGGEKYF
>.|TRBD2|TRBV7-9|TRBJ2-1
TGTGCCAGCAGCTTAGGACTAGCGGGGAACAATGAGCAGTTCTTC
CASSLGLAGNNEQFF
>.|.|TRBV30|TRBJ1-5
TGTGCCTGGAGTGGGACGGCTAGCAATCAGCCCCAGCATTTT
CAWSGTASNQPQHF
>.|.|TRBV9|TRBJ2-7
TGTGCCAGCAGCGTCGAGGGACACTACGAGCAGTACTTC
CASSVEGHYEQYF
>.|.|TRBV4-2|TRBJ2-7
TGTGCCAGCAGCTACGCGACCACCTACGAGCAGTACTTC
CASSYATTYEQYF
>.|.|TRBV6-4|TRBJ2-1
TGTGCCAGCAGCGCTAACGATGGGGTTTACAATGAGCAGTTCTTC
CASSANDGVYNEQFF
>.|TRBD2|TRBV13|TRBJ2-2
TGTGCCAGCAGCTCACTAGCGGGAGGTTTAGCCGGGGAGCTGTTTTTT
CASSSLAGGLAGELFF
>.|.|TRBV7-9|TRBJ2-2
TGTGCCAGCAGGGGGCAGACGAACACCGGGGAGCTGTTTTTT
CASRGQTNTGELFF
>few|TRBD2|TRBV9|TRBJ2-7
TGTGCCAGCAGCGCTCCAGCGGGAGTAGCAGCCGAGCAGTACTTC
CASSAPAGVAAEQYF
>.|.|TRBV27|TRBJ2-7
TGTGCCAGCAGTTTAAGCGCGGAGTCCTACGAGCAGTACTTC
CASSLSAESYEQYF
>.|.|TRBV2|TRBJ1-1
TGTGCCAGCAGGACTCCCACAGGGTCGGCTGAAGCTTTCTTT
CASRTPTGSAEAFF
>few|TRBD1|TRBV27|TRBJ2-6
TGTGCCAGCAGTCCGACTTCCCCGATACAGGGGGCGGGGGCCTCTGGGGCCAACGTCCTGACTTTC
CASSPTSPIQGAGASGANVLTF
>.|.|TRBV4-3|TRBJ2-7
TGCGCCAGCAGCCAAGGTTTGGGTCCCCGGGCCTACGAGCAGTACTTC
CASSQGLGPRAYEQYF
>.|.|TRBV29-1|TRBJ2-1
TGCAGCGTTGGTAAAGGTGACGGTGAGCAGTTCTTC
CSVGKGDGEQFF
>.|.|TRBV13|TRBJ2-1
TGTGCCAGCAGCTTTCCAGGAGTAGCGGAGTACAATGAGCAGTTCTTC
CASSFPGVAEYNEQFF
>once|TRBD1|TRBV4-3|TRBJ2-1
TGCGCCAGCAGCCAGTCACAGGGGGGTTTCTACAATGAGCAGTTCTTC
CASSQSQGGFYNEQFF
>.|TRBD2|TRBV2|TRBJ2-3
TGTGCCAGCAGTGACGTTTCGGGAGGTGGACCAGATACGCAGTATTTT
CASSDVSGGGPDTQYF
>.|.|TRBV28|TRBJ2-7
TGTGCCAGCAGACCATTACTAGCCCCCTATGACGAGCAGTACTTC
CASRPLLAPYDEQYF
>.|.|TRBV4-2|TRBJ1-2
TGTGCCAGCAGCCAAAACATCTCTCCTGGCTACACCTTC
CASSQNISPGYTF